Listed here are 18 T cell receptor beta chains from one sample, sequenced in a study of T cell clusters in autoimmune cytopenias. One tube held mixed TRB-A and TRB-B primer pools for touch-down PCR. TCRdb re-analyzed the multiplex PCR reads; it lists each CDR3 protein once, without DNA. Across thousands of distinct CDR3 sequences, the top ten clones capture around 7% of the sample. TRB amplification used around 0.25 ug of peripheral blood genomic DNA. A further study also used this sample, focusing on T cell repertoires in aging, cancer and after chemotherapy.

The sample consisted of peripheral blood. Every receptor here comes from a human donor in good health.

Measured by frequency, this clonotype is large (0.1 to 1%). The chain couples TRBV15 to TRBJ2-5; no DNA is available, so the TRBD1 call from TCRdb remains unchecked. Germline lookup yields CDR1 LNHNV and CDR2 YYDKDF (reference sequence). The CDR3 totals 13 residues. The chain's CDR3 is CATSSFAGETQYF.

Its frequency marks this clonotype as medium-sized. The CDR3 loop is CASSRGGTGGGSPLHF. The chain recombines TRBV6-2 or TRBV6-3 with TRBJ1-6; TCRdb's D gene call, TRBD1, goes unchecked for lack of DNA. The CDR3 is made up of 16 amino acids. CDR1 is MNHEY and CDR2 is SVGEGT in the germline V gene.

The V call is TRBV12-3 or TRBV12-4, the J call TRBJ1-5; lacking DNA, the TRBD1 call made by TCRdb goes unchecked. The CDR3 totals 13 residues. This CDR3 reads CASSRGGNQPQHF.

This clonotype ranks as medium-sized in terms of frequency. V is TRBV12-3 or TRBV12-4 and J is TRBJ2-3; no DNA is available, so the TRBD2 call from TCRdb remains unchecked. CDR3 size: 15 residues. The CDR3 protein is CASRYGEGGTDTQYF.

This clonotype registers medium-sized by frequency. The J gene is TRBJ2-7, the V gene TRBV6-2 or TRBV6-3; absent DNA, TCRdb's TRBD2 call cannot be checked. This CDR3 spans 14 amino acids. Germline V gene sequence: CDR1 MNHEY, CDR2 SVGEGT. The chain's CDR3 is CASSYSGPSYEQYF.

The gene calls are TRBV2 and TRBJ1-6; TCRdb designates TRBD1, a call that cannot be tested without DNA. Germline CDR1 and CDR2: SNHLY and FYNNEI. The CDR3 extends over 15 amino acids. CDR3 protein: CASRELTGGNSPLHF.

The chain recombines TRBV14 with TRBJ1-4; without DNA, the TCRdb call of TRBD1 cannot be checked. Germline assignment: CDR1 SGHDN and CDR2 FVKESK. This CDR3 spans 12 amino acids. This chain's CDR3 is CASSHRGEKLFF.

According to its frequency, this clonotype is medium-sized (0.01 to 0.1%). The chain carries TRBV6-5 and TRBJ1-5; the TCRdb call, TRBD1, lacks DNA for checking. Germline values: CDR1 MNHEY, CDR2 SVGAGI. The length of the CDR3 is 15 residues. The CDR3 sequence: CASRKDRGGNQPQHF.

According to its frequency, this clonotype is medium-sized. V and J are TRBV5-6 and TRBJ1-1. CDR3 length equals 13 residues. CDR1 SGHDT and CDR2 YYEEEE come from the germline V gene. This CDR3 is CASSPNLNTEAFF.

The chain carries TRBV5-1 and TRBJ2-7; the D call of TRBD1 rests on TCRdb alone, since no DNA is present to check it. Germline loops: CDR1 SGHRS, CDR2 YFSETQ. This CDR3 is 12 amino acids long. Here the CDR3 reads CASSPGIYEQYF.

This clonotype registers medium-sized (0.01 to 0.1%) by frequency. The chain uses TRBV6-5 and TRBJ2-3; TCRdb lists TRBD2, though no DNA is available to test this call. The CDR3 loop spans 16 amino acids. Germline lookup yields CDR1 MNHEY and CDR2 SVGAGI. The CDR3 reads CASSQLAGGTTDTQYF.

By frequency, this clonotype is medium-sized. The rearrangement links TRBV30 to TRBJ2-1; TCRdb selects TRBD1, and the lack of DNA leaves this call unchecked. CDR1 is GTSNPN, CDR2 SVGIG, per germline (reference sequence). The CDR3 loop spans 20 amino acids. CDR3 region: CAWSVPSWDRTRSSYNEQFF. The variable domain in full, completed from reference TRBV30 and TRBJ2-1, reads SQTIHQWPATLVQPVGSPLSLECTVEGTSNPNLYWYRQAAGRGLQLLFYSVGIGQISSEVPQNLSASRPQDRQFILSSKKLLLSDSGFYLCAWSVPSWDRTRSSYNEQFFGPGTRLTVL.

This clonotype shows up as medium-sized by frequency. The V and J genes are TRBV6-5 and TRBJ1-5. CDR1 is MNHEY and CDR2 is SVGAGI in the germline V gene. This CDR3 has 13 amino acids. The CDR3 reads CASSQWSNQPQHF.

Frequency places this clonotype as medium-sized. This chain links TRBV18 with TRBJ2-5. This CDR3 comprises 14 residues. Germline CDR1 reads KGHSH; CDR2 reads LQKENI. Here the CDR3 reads CASSPRSIQETQYF.

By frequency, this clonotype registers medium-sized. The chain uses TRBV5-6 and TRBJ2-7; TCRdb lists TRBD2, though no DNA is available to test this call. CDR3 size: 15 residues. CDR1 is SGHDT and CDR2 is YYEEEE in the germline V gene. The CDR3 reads CASRAASGSSYEQYF.

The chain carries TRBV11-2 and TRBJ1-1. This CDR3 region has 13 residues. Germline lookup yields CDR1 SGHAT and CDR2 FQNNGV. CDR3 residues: CASSSERDTEAFF.

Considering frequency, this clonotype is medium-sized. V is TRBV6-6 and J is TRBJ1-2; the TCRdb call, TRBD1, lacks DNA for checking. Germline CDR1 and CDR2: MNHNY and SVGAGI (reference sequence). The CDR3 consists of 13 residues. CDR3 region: CASSLRPGEGYTF.

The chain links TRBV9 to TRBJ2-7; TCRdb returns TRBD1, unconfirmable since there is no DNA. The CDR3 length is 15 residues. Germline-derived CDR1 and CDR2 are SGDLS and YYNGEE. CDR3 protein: CASSYLGQGSDEQYF.